This is a list of T cell receptor beta chains from one sample in a study of blood T cell repertoires in COVID-19. Profiled with immunoSEQ multiplex PCR; TCRdb holds only in-frame clones, not every one. The sample lists 100,000 to 150,000 clones, approximately 81% occurring once. Sequenced material: peripheral blood. The origin of the receptors is an elderly man with COVID-19, enrolled during active disease. Both conserved end residues are part of each CDR3. The D gene is left open where the match is weak. Expanded clones get a size class; other rows say once, few or many, or leave the size out.

TRBV19,TRBJ1-4,few,-,TGTGCCAGTAGTCCCACCTGGGCACCTAATGAAAAACTGTTTTTT,CASSPTWAPNEKLFF
TRBV28,TRBJ1-6,-,TRBD1,TGTGCCAGCAGCCCCTACCCAGGGGGCAGTGGTAATTCACCCCTCCACTTT,CASSPYPGGSGNSPLHF
TRBV12-3/TRBV12-4,TRBJ2-7,few,-,TGTGCCAGCAGTCTATACGGGGGGCGCGAGCAGTACTTC,CASSLYGGREQYF
TRBV10-3,TRBJ2-1,-,TRBD2,TGTGCCATCAGTGAGTCGGTTGGTAGCGGGAGGTACAATGAGCAGTTCTTC,CAISESVGSGRYNEQFF
TRBV29-1,TRBJ1-2,-,TRBD1,TGCAGCGGAGTAGAGGGGGCTGGTGGCTACACCTTC,CSGVEGAGGYTF
TRBV11-2,TRBJ2-7,few,-,TGTGCCAGCAGTCAGGGGGGCGAGCAGTACTTC,CASSQGGEQYF
TRBV27,TRBJ2-3,-,-,TGTGCCAGCAGTGCGACTTGGGCGCAGTATTTT,CASSATWAQYF
TRBV5-1,TRBJ2-7,-,-,TGCGCCAGCAGCAGCCAGGGCGAGCAGTACTTC,CASSSQGEQYF
TRBV11-2,TRBJ2-3,-,TRBD2,TGTGCCAGCAGCGAAAGGGCTAGCGGCTTCGGAGATACGCAGTATTTT,CASSERASGFGDTQYF
TRBV9,TRBJ2-3,-,TRBD2,TGTGCCAGCAGCCCCCGGACTAGCGGGATAGATAGCACAGATACGCAGTATTTT,CASSPRTSGIDSTDTQYF
TRBV28,TRBJ2-1,once,-,TGTGCCAGCAGTTTACGGACAGACCAGCAGTTCTTC,CASSLRTDQQFF
TRBV6-5,TRBJ1-2,-,-,TGTGCCAGCAGTTACAGTCCACAGGGATTTGGCTACACCTTC,CASSYSPQGFGYTF
TRBV2,TRBJ1-4,-,-,TGTGCCAGCAATTTAAATGGGGCAGGGCTGTTTTTT,CASNLNGAGLFF
TRBV10-2,TRBJ1-6,-,TRBD1,TGCGCCAGCAGTGAGGGACAGGGCTATAATTCACCCCTCCACTTT,CASSEGQGYNSPLHF
TRBV5-4,TRBJ1-4,-,TRBD1,TGTGCCAGCAGCGCTTGGGGACAGGGGGTTAATGAAAAACTGTTTTTT,CASSAWGQGVNEKLFF
TRBV7-9,TRBJ2-3,-,TRBD2,TGTGCCAGCAGCTTAGGACTAGCGGGAGGACCAGATACGCAGTATTTT,CASSLGLAGGPDTQYF
TRBV7-8,TRBJ1-6,-,-,TGTGCCAGCAGCTTAGGTTCAGGATATTCACCCCTCCACTTT,CASSLGSGYSPLHF
TRBV20-1,TRBJ1-2,-,-,TGCAGTGCTAGTAGGTCTCGGGGCTATGGCTACACCTTC,CSASRSRGYGYTF
TRBV30,TRBJ2-5,-,-,TGTGCCTGGATGAAGCCGGGTGTGAAGACCCAGTACTTC,CAWMKPGVKTQYF
TRBV19,TRBJ1-2,-,TRBD1,TGTGCCAGTAGGGAACAGGGGGAAAAATTCGGCTACACCTTC,CASREQGEKFGYTF
TRBV30,TRBJ1-3,-,-,TGTGCCTTCTCGAATTCAGGGGCGGGAAACACCATATATTTT,CAFSNSGAGNTIYF
TRBV6-2/TRBV6-3,TRBJ2-7,-,-,TGTGCCAGCAGTTACTCGAGCGTGAGCTCCTACGAGCAGTACTTC,CASSYSSVSSYEQYF
TRBV24-1,TRBJ2-1,-,-,TGTGCCACCAGTCGTTACATGGCTAGCACCGACAATGAGCAGTTCTTC,CATSRYMASTDNEQFF
TRBV19,TRBJ2-7,-,-,TGTGCCAGTAGCCAGACGGGCTACGAGCAGTACTTC,CASSQTGYEQYF
TRBV6-5,TRBJ1-4,few,-,TGTGCCAGCAGTTACTCCCCCGGGACATGGGAAAAACTGTTTTTT,CASSYSPGTWEKLFF
TRBV28,TRBJ1-2,-,-,TGTGCCAGCAGTTTACCAGGGTTGGCGAGCGGCTACACCTTC,CASSLPGLASGYTF
TRBV11-3,TRBJ2-3,-,-,TGTGCCAGCAGCTTAGACCCGGGAGGCACAGATACGCAGTATTTT,CASSLDPGGTDTQYF
TRBV10-3,TRBJ2-5,-,-,TGTGCCATCAGTGTTCTAGCCCCACCCGAGACCCAGTACTTC,CAISVLAPPETQYF
TRBV27,TRBJ2-7,few,-,TGTGCCAGCAGTTCCGCTGACTTAGGCCTTAGTTTCTACGAGCAGTACTTC,CASSSADLGLSFYEQYF
TRBV6-2/TRBV6-3,TRBJ2-7,-,TRBD2,TGTGCCAGCAGTTACGTGGTAGCGGGAGGTTACGAGCAGTACTTC,CASSYVVAGGYEQYF
TRBV5-1,TRBJ2-5,-,TRBD2,TGCGCCAGCAGCTGGGCGGGAGCGGAGCTACCCCAAGAGACCCAGTACTTC,CASSWAGAELPQETQYF
TRBV5-1,TRBJ2-7,few,-,TGCGCCAGCAGCCCCCAGGGGATGGTGGGTGAGCAGTACTTC,CASSPQGMVGEQYF
TRBV4-1,TRBJ1-4,-,TRBD1,TGCGCCAGCAGCACCCCGGGACAGGGGGGTGAAAAACTGTTTTTT,CASSTPGQGGEKLFF
TRBV7-8,TRBJ2-7,once,TRBD2,TGTGCCAGCAGCACAAGCGGGAACTCCTACGAGCAGTACTTC,CASSTSGNSYEQYF
TRBV5-1,TRBJ2-5,-,TRBD2,TGCGCCAGCAGCGCCCGTAGCGGGAGGGGACAAGAGACCCAGTACTTC,CASSARSGRGQETQYF
TRBV28,TRBJ1-6,-,TRBD1,TGTGCCAGCAGTCAGCGGACAGGGGGCGGATCACCCCTCCACTTT,CASSQRTGGGSPLHF
TRBV5-1,TRBJ1-5,few,TRBD1,TGCGCCAGCAGCCCACAGGGGACCCATCAGCCCCAGCATTTT,CASSPQGTHQPQHF
TRBV28,TRBJ2-3,-,-,TGTGCCAGCAGTTTACCCTTACAGGGCGGAGATACGCAGTATTTT,CASSLPLQGGDTQYF
TRBV28,TRBJ1-1,once,TRBD1,TGTGCCAGCAAGCCCCCGGGACAGCTACGGGATCCTTCTGAAGCTTTCTTT,CASKPPGQLRDPSEAFF
TRBV5-4,TRBJ2-7,-,TRBD2,TGTGCCAGCAGCTTGGGAGGGACTAGCGGCTCCTACGAGCAGTACTTC,CASSLGGTSGSYEQYF
TRBV1,TRBJ1-6,-,-,TGCACCAGCAGCCAAGGTTATTGCGGGACAGGGGACTTTAATTCACCCCTCCACTTT,CTSSQGYCGTGDFNSPLHF
TRBV23-1,TRBJ2-2,-,-,TGCGCCAGCAGTCCTAACGGGTCCATGAACACCGGGGAGCTGTTTTTT,CASSPNGSMNTGELFF
TRBV4-1,TRBJ1-2,-,TRBD1,TGCGCCAGCAGCCCCCTGACAGGGGTTAACTATGGCTACACCTTC,CASSPLTGVNYGYTF
TRBV7-2,TRBJ1-6,-,-,TGTGCCAGCAGCTTAGAGGTCCTGGGCAATTCACCCCTCCACTTT,CASSLEVLGNSPLHF
TRBV6-5,TRBJ1-2,-,TRBD1,TGTGCCAGCAGTAGGAGACAGGGGGGAATCTATGGCTACACCTTC,CASSRRQGGIYGYTF
TRBV3-1/TRBV3-2,TRBJ2-5,-,TRBD2,TGTGCCAGCAGCCAAAGCGGGAGAGCCCTAGAGACCCAGTACTTC,CASSQSGRALETQYF
TRBV29-1,TRBJ1-2,-,-,TGCAGCGTAATCGACATATACTATGGCTACACCTTC,CSVIDIYYGYTF
TRBV2,TRBJ2-1,-,TRBD2,TGTGCCAGCATTCGGAGGACTAGCGGGGGCAATGAGCAGTTCTTC,CASIRRTSGGNEQFF
TRBV11-2,TRBJ1-2,-,-,TGTGCCAGCAGCTTAGTGGATCCCAGGGGAAATGGCTACACCTTC,CASSLVDPRGNGYTF
TRBV2,TRBJ2-3,-,TRBD2,TGTGCCAGCAGTGAACTAGCGGGGGTTGGCACAGATACGCAGTATTTT,CASSELAGVGTDTQYF
TRBV3-1/TRBV3-2,TRBJ2-7,-,TRBD2,TGTGCCAGCAGCCTCCAGGGAGCGGGGGGGCAGTACTTC,CASSLQGAGGQYF
TRBV11-2,TRBJ1-1,-,TRBD1,TGTGCCAGCAGCTCGCGGTCCCGGGACAGGGGAGTGAACACTGAAGCTTTCTTT,CASSSRSRDRGVNTEAFF
TRBV10-2,TRBJ1-1,-,-,TGCGCCAGCTGGGAGGGGGACACTGAAGCTTTCTTT,CASWEGDTEAFF
TRBV19,TRBJ2-3,-,TRBD2,TGTGCCAGTAGTGATAGCGGGAGCACAGATACGCAGTATTTT,CASSDSGSTDTQYF